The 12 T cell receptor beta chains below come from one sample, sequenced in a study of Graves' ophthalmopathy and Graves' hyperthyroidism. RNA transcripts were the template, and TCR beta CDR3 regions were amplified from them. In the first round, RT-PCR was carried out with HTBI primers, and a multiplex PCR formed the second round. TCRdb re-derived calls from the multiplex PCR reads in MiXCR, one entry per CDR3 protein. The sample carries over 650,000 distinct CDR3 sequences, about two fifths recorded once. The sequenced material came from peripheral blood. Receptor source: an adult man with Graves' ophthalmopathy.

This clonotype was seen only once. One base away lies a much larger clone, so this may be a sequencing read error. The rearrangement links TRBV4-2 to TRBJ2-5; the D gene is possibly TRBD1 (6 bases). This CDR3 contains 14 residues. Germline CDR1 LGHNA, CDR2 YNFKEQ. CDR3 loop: CARSQGDTSGTQYF. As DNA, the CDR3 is TGTGCCCGCAGCCAAGGGGACACTTCGGGGACCCAGTACTTC.

CDR3 sequence reads: CASGRDRDNEKLFF. The CDR3 DNA follows: TGTGCCAGCGGCCGGGACAGGGATAATGAAAAACTGTTTTTT. V and J are TRBV5-8 and TRBJ1-4; TRBD1 agrees at 9 bases. The CDR3 covers 14 residues. With 7 bases clipped from V and 4 bases from J, the junction kept 5 bases outside the gene matches. Looked up from germline, CDR1 is SGHTS and CDR2 is YDEGEE.

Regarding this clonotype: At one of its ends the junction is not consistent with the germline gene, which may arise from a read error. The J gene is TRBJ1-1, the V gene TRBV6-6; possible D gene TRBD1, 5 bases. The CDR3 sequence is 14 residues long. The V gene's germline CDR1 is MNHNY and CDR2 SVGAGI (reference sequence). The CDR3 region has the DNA TGTGTCAGCAGACAGTCGGTCACGAACACTGAAGCTTTCTTT. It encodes CVSRQSVTNTEAFF.

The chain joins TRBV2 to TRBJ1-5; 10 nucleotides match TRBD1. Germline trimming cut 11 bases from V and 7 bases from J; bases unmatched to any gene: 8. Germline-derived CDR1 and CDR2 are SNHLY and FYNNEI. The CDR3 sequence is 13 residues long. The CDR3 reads CAVGQGVGQPQHF. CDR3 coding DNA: TGTGCCGTTGGACAGGGGGTGGGACAGCCCCAGCATTTT. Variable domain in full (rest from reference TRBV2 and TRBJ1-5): EPEVTQTPSHQVTQMGQEVILRCVPISNHLYFYWYRQILGQKVEFLVSFYNNEISEKSEIFDDQFSVERPDGSNFTLKIRSTKLEDSAMYFCAVGQGVGQPQHFGDGTRLSIL.

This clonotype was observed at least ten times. CDR3 DNA sequence: TGTGCCAGCAGTGAAGGTGGGCAGGGGCGATCCAATCAGCCCCAGCATTTT. Protein product: CASSEGGQGRSNQPQHF. The rearrangement links TRBV2 to TRBJ1-5; maybe TRBD1 (6 bases). Germline V gives CDR1 SNHLY, CDR2 FYNNEI. The V gene lost 1 base and the J gene lost 3 bases, with 16 bases spanning the gap. The CDR3 length is 17 residues.

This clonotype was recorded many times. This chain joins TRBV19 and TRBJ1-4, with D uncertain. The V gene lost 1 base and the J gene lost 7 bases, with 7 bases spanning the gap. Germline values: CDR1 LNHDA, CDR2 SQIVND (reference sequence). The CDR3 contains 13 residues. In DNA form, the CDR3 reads TGTGCCAGTAGTATAGTACATCCTGAAAAACTGTTTTTT. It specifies CASSIVHPEKLFF.

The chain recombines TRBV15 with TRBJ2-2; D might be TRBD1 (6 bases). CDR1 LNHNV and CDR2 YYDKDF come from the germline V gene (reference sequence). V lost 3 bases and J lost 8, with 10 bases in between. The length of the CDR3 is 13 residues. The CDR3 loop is CATSSSGVGELFF. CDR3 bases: TGTGCCACCAGCAGCTCAGGGGTAGGGGAGCTGTTTTTT.

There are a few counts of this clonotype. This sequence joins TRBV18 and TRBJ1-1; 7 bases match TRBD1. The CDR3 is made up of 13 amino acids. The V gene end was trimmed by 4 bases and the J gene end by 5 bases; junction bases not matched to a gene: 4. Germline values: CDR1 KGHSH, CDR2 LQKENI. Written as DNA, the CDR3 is TGTGCCAGCTCACTGACAGGGAAGACTGAAGCTTTCTTT. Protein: CASSLTGKTEAFF.

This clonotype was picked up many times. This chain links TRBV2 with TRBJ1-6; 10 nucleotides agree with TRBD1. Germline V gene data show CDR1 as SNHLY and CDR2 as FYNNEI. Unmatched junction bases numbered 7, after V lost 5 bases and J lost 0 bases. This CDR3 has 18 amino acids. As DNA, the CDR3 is TGTGCCAGCAGTCATCCGGACAGGGGGACCTCCTATAATTCACCCCTCCACTTT. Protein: CASSHPDRGTSYNSPLHF.

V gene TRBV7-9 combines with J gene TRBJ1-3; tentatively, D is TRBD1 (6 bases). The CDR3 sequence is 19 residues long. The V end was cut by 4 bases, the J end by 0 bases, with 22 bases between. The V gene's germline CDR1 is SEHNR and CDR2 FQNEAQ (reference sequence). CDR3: CASSSGGRGGNRSGNTIYF. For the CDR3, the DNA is TGTGCCAGCAGCTCAGGCGGGAGGGGGGGGAATCGCTCTGGAAACACCATATATTTT.

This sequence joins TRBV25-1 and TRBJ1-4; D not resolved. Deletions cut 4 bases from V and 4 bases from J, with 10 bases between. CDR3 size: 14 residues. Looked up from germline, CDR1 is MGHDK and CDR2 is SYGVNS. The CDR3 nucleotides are TGTGCCAGCAGTGCTAAGGACCTTAATGAAAAACTGTTTTTT. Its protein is CASSAKDLNEKLFF.

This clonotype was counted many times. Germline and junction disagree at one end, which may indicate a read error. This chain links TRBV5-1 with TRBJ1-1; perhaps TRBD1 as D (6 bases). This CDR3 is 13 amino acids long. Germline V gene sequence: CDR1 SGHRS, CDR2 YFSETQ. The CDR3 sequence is CASSGQTNTEAFF. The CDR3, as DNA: TGTGCCAGCAGCGGACAGACCAACACTGAAGCTTTCTTT.